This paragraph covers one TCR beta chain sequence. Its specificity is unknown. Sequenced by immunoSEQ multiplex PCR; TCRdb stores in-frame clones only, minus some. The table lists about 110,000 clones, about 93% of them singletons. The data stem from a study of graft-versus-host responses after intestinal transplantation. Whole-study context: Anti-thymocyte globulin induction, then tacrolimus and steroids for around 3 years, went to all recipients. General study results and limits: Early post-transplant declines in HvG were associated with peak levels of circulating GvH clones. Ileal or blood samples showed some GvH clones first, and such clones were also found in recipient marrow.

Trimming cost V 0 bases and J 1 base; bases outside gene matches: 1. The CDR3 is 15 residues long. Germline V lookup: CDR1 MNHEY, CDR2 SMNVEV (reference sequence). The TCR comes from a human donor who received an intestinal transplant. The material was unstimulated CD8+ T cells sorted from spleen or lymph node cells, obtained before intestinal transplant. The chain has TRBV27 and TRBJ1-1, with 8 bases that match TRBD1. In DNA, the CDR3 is TGTGCCAGCAGTTTATCGGGGACAGGGAACACTGAAGCTTTCTTT. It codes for CASSLSGTGNTEAFF.